Included here is one T cell receptor (beta chain) sequence, with context. The germline CDR1 and CDR2 sequences are GTSNPN and SVGIG (reference sequence). CDR3 length: 14 residues. Trimming left V 0 bases short and J 0 bases short, with 7 bases between. This entry belongs to a study of T cell responses to AZD1222 COVID-19 vaccine. This table comes from immunoSEQ multiplex PCR, and its TCRdb copy is limited to in-frame clones, with some not included. This table holds roughly 150,000 clones, around 93% found once. The sequences come from peripheral blood, collected on day 0 of AZD1222 vaccination. The rearrangement links TRBV30 to TRBJ2-3; D possibly corresponds to TRBD2 (5 bases). The sequence came from an adult in good health. The CDR3 DNA sequence: TGTGCCTGGAGTGTGCGCGGGAGCACAGATACGCAGTATTTT. Amino acids: CAWSVRGSTDTQYF. Looking up the rest from reference TRBV30 and TRBJ2-3 gives the full variable domain: SQTIHQWPATLVQPVGSPLSLECTVEGTSNPNLYWYRQAAGRGLQLLFYSVGIGQISSEVPQNLSASRPQDRQFILSSKKLLLSDSGFYLCAWSVRGSTDTQYFGPGTRLTVL.